The clone carrying this TCR beta chain was seen at least ten times. RNA transcripts yielded amplified TCR beta CDR3 regions. A first-round RT-PCR used HTBI primers, followed by a second-round multiplex PCR. TCRdb recomputed calls from the multiplex PCR reads with MiXCR, one row per CDR3 protein. The sample holds 500,000 to 700,000 distinct CDR3 sequences; less than 40% are singletons and the top ten take over 3.5%. The CDR3 spans 16 residues. Trimming at V came to 1 base and at J to 10 bases, leaving 11 bases not matched to a gene. The germline CDR1 and CDR2 sequences are SGHVS and FNYEAQ. This sample is part of a study of Graves' ophthalmopathy and Graves' hyperthyroidism. Background on the study: A follow-up of 18 months without ophthalmopathy meant that hyperthyroidism was stable.

This chain links TRBV7-6 with TRBJ1-4, with 8 bases aligning to TRBD1. The clonotype was recovered from an adult man with Graves' hyperthyroidism. The sequencing sample was made of peripheral blood or thyroid tissue (not recorded which). The CDR3 region has the DNA TGTGCCAGCAGCTTAGGAACCGGACAGGGTGTTGGAAAACTGTTTTTT. Translating it yields CASSLGTGQGVGKLFF.